These 31 T cell receptor beta chains were all obtained from the same sample, sequenced in a study of shared T cell receptors in the human thymus. Measured with immunoSEQ multiplex PCR; TCRdb has only the in-frame clones, and not every one. The sample has 700,000 or so clones, over 75% seen once. These data were also reused for a study on human thymus T cells.

The sequenced sample consisted of thymocytes. The source is a girl in the first two years of life with a congenital heart defect.

The rearrangement links TRBV21-1 to TRBJ1-1; TRBD1 is the table's D call and was not checked against the DNA. TRBV21-1 corresponds to a pseudogene. The CDR3 spans 12 residues. For the CDR3, the DNA is TGTGCCAGCAGCAGGGGGCGCCAGTTTGCTTTCTTT. Translating gives CASSRGRQFAFF.

The V and J genes are TRBV28 and TRBJ1-6, with 8 positions matching TRBD1. Germline assignment: CDR1 MDHEN and CDR2 SYDVKM. The CDR3 runs 17 residues. V trimming: 7 bases; J trimming: 0 bases; junction bases outside the gene matches: 8. In DNA form, the CDR3 reads TGTGCCAGCACTCGAGGACAGGGATCCTCCTATAATTCACCCCTCCACTTT. As protein: CASTRGQGSSYNSPLHF.

The genes are TRBV28 and TRBJ1-5, with 7 bases fitting TRBD1. Germline-derived CDR1 and CDR2 are MDHEN and SYDVKM. With V trimmed by 9 bases and J by 8 bases, 13 bases remained unmatched. This CDR3 comprises 14 residues. The CDR3 coding sequence is TGTGCCAGTATACGGGACAGAGGGATTGAGCCCCAGCATTTT. Amino acids: CASIRDRGIEPQHF.

The genes are TRBV11-1 and TRBJ2-3; 7 nucleotides match TRBD1. The CDR3 is 16 amino acids. Germline assignment: CDR1 SGHAT and CDR2 FQDESV (reference sequence). V trimming: 6 bases; J trimming: 3 bases; junction bases outside the gene matches: 12. The CDR3 here is CASSPRQGFMTDTQYF. In DNA form, the CDR3 reads TGTGCCAGCAGTCCTCGACAGGGTTTTATGACAGATACGCAGTATTTT.

V gene TRBV2 combines with J gene TRBJ2-7, with D perhaps matching TRBD1 (6 bases). The CDR3 runs 15 residues. Trimming cost V 0 bases and J 2 bases, with 11 bases left between them. The V gene's germline CDR1 is SNHLY and CDR2 FYNNEI. The chain's CDR3 is CASSEASGVPYEQYF. As DNA, the CDR3 is TGTGCCAGCAGTGAAGCGTCAGGGGTCCCCTACGAGCAGTACTTC.

This clone was counted only a few times. V is TRBV5-1 and J is TRBJ2-1, with a possible D match to TRBD1 (5 bases). Germline CDR1 SGHRS, CDR2 YFSETQ. The CDR3 spans 17 residues. V gave up 3 bases and J gave up 8 bases, with 24 bases separating them. In DNA, the CDR3 is TGCGCCAGCAGCTCCTGTGCGCTGAAACAGGCGGTGGATGAGCAGTTCTTC. Protein product: CASSSCALKQAVDEQFF.

The V call is TRBV27, the J call TRBJ1-5; the D is unclear. V was cut by 6 bases and J by 6 bases, with 15 bases left in between. Germline loops: CDR1 MNHEY, CDR2 SMNVEV (reference sequence). The CDR3 spans 14 residues. In DNA, the CDR3 is TGTGCCAGCAGCCTCGCCGGGGTACGTCAGCCCCAGCATTTT. Translation gives CASSLAGVRQPQHF.

This chain joins TRBV6-1 and TRBJ2-3; TRBD2 agrees at 12 bases. The V gene end was trimmed by 5 bases and the J gene end by 7 bases; junction bases not matched to a gene: 10. The CDR3 extends over 16 amino acids. CDR1 MNHNS and CDR2 SASEGT come from the germline V gene. CDR3 bases: TGTGCCAGCAGTCAAGAACTAGCGGGGGGCCCAAATACGCAGTATTTT. This encodes CASSQELAGGPNTQYF.

V usage is TRBV5-1 and J usage is TRBJ2-3; 9 positions match TRBD2. Trimming cost V 1 base and J 3 bases; bases outside gene matches: 12. In germline, CDR1 is SGHRS, CDR2 YFSETQ. This CDR3 has 18 amino acids. The CDR3 loop reads CASSLPDTAGGRTDTQYF. The CDR3 DNA follows: TGCGCCAGCAGCTTGCCCGATACAGCGGGGGGTAGAACAGATACGCAGTATTTT.

V gene TRBV5-1 combines with J gene TRBJ2-3; 11 bases fit TRBD2. The germline V gene has CDR1 SGHRS and CDR2 YFSETQ. There are 19 residues in the CDR3. Trimming took 1 base from V and 4 from J; bases not matched to a gene: 14. DNA of the CDR3: TGCGCCAGCAGCTTGACGCTAGCGGGGGGCTCCATATCTCCAGATACGCAGTATTTT. Protein product: CASSLTLAGGSISPDTQYF.

The chain links TRBV6-5 to TRBJ1-1; no reliable D call. Trimming pared 4 bases from V and 1 base from J, leaving 7 bases between. Looked up from germline, CDR1 is MNHEY and CDR2 is SVGAGI. This CDR3 contains 13 residues. Here the CDR3 reads CASSFGWNTEAFF. The CDR3 nucleotides read TGTGCCAGCAGTTTCGGGTGGAACACTGAAGCTTTCTTT.

The gene calls are TRBV7-9 and TRBJ2-6; D not certain. V lost 0 bases and J lost 0, with 6 bases in between. CDR3 size: 16 residues. CDR1 is SEHNR and CDR2 is FQNEAQ in the germline V gene (reference sequence). The CDR3, as DNA: TGTGCCAGCAGCTTAGCGCGCGGCTCTGGGGCCAACGTCCTGACTTTC. This gives the protein CASSLARGSGANVLTF.

Turning to this clone: Different DNA sequences within this sample yield the same CDR3. The CDR3 spells CASSEGQGGYEQYF. CDR3 coding DNA: TGTGCCAGCAGTGAAGGACAGGGAGGCTACGAGCAGTACTTC. V usage is TRBV6-1 and J usage is TRBJ2-7, with D maybe TRBD1 (7 bases). The germline V gene encodes CDR1 MNHNS and CDR2 SASEGT. Trimming left V 1 base short and J 3 bases short, with 10 bases between. The CDR3 sequence is 14 residues long.

The genes are TRBV9 and TRBJ2-1, with D possibly TRBD1 on 6 matching bases. This CDR3 has 12 amino acids. Trimming took 7 bases from V and 7 from J, leaving 12 bases between them. Germline V gene data show CDR1 as SGDLS and CDR2 as YYNGEE. CDR3 region: CASQGFWNEQFF. Written as DNA, the CDR3 is TGTGCCAGCCAGGGGTTTTGGAATGAGCAGTTCTTC.

The CDR3 DNA reads as TGCGCCAGCAGCCAAGTCCTCGGGACAGGGGGCATGAACACTGAAGCTTTCTTT. The encoded protein is CASSQVLGTGGMNTEAFF. The chain carries TRBV4-3 and TRBJ1-1; 12 bases are shared with TRBD1. The length of the CDR3 is 18 residues. Trimming cost V 1 base and J 0 bases; bases outside gene matches: 6. Germline assignment: CDR1 LGHNA and CDR2 YSLEER.

This chain joins TRBV6-1 and TRBJ1-5; 7 bases agree with TRBD1. V shed 4 bases and J 7 bases; nucleotides not matched to a gene: 19. The germline CDR1 and CDR2 sequences are MNHNS and SASEGT. The CDR3 extends over 18 amino acids. CDR3 nucleotides: TGTGCCAGCAGTGTCCTTACTCCGAAACAGGGGCCTAGGCAGCCCCAGCATTTT. This sequence encodes CASSVLTPKQGPRQPQHF.

The rearrangement links TRBV6-1 to TRBJ1-2; D is ambiguous. Germline CDR1 reads MNHNS; CDR2 reads SASEGT. The CDR3 runs to 13 residues. The V gene lost 3 bases and the J gene lost 3 bases, with 8 bases spanning the gap. Here the CDR3 DNA reads TGTGCCAGCAGTGACATGGCATACTATGGCTACACCTTC. Amino acids: CASSDMAYYGYTF.

V usage is TRBV6-1 and J usage is TRBJ2-1; the match to TRBD2 covers 10 bases. This CDR3 is 15 amino acids long. Germline CDR1 reads MNHNS; CDR2 reads SASEGT. V shed 7 bases, J shed 6 bases, and the junction held 9 bases outside the gene matches. The CDR3 coding sequence is TGTGCCAGCAACTACTTTCCTAGCGGGGGCAATGAGCAGTTCTTC. Its translation is CASNYFPSGGNEQFF.

The chain links TRBV15 to TRBJ2-5; TRBD2 agrees at 13 bases. Germline trimming cut 6 bases from V and 7 bases from J; bases unmatched to any gene: 8. The CDR3 has 15 residues. Germline V gives CDR1 LNHNV, CDR2 YYDKDF (reference sequence). In DNA, the CDR3 is TGTGCCACCAGTTTAACTAGCGGGGGGGCCGTGACCCAGTACTTC. Its protein product is CATSLTSGGAVTQYF.

The chain joins TRBV12-5 to TRBJ2-5, with 9 bases identical to TRBD2. The germline V gene encodes CDR1 LGHNT and CDR2 FRNRAP. The CDR3 length is 18 residues. Trimming at V came to 2 bases and at J to 6 bases, leaving 16 bases not matched to a gene. CDR3 sequence (DNA): TGTGCTAGTGGTTTGTCCCCCGGGAGGCGGGGGGGCCGGAAGACCCAGTACTTC. As protein: CASGLSPGRRGGRKTQYF. The full variable domain, with the rest looked up from reference TRBV12-5 and TRBJ2-5, is DARVTQTPRHKVTEMGQEVTMRCQPILGHNTVFWYRQTMMQGLELLAYFRNRAPLDDSGMPKDRFSAEMPDATLATLKIQPSEPRDSAVYFCASGLSPGRRGGRKTQYFGPGTRLLVL.

V and J are TRBV9 and TRBJ1-2, with D unclear. This CDR3 is built from 14 residues. Germline V gene data show CDR1 as SGDLS and CDR2 as YYNGEE. Trimming removed 3 bases from V and 8 bases from J, with 17 bases in between. Here the CDR3 reads CASSAPPLPVGYTF. The DNA for the CDR3 is TGTGCCAGCAGCGCGCCACCCCTCCCGGTCGGCTACACCTTC.

In its sample, this clone was seen once. The chain links TRBV5-4 to TRBJ2-3, with TRBD1 identical over 7 bases. Per germline, CDR1 SGHNT and CDR2 YYREEE (reference sequence). This CDR3 is built from 13 residues. V dropped 3 bases and J dropped 11; count of bases not matched to a gene: 9. The CDR3 bases are TGTGCCAGCAGCTCCCCCGGCCAGGGGGTGCAGTATTTT. Translation gives CASSSPGQGVQYF.

The chain is built from TRBV7-6 and TRBJ1-3; tentatively, D is TRBD1 (6 bases). CDR1 SGHVS and CDR2 FNYEAQ come from the germline V gene. The CDR3 covers 16 residues. Trimming pared 5 bases from V and 4 bases from J, leaving 18 bases between. The CDR3 spells CASSPQGGGQGNTIYF. CDR3 coding DNA: TGTGCCAGCAGCCCCCAGGGCGGGGGGCAGGGAAACACCATATATTTT.

This clone was picked up one time. V is TRBV6-1 and J is TRBJ1-2, with D possibly matching TRBD1 (6 bases). Trimming stripped 8 bases from V and 4 bases from J, with 17 bases between. The V gene's germline CDR1 is MNHNS and CDR2 SASEGT. This CDR3 contains 14 residues. The CDR3 DNA sequence: TGTGCCAGCGGCGGACAGTTCGTTGGCTATGGCTACACCTTC. This sequence encodes CASGGQFVGYGYTF.

The V and J genes are TRBV5-1 and TRBJ1-4; tentatively, D is TRBD1 (6 bases). Germline CDR1 SGHRS, CDR2 YFSETQ. V was cut by 5 bases and J by 1 base, with 15 bases left in between. This CDR3 comprises 16 residues. DNA for the CDR3: TGCGCCAGCAGGTTTCGGGGGGCTGGAACTAATGAAAAACTGTTTTTT. It translates to CASRFRGAGTNEKLFF.

This chain joins TRBV6-5 and TRBJ2-7; 9 bases line up with TRBD1. The length of the CDR3 is 14 residues. Germline-derived CDR1 and CDR2 are MNHEY and SVGAGI. After removal of 5 bases from V and 2 bases from J, the junction contained 4 bases not matched to a gene. CDR3 nucleotide sequence: TGTGCCAGCAGTAACGGACAGGGGACCTACGAGCAGTACTTC. Protein product: CASSNGQGTYEQYF.

The chain uses TRBV5-1 and TRBJ2-1; 7 bases match TRBD1. J was trimmed by 6 bases and V by 0 bases; bases with no gene match: 6. The CDR3 covers 15 residues. Germline CDR1 and CDR2: SGHRS and YFSETQ. CDR3 in amino acids: CASSLEGAPINEQFF. In DNA, the CDR3 is TGCGCCAGCAGCTTGGAGGGGGCCCCGATCAATGAGCAGTTCTTC.

The gene calls are TRBV6-1 and TRBJ1-6, with D uncertain. CDR1 is MNHNS, CDR2 SASEGT, per germline. The CDR3 covers 11 residues. V lost 7 bases and J lost 7, with 5 bases in between. CDR3 sequence reads: CASNANSPLHF. The CDR3 DNA is TGTGCCAGCAACGCGAATTCACCCCTCCACTTT.

The gene calls are TRBV27 and TRBJ1-2; 7 bases are shared with TRBD1. This CDR3 has 15 amino acids. V shed 0 bases and J 8 bases; nucleotides not matched to a gene: 9. The germline CDR1 and CDR2 sequences are MNHEY and SMNVEV (reference sequence). The CDR3 coding sequence is TGTGCCAGCAGTTTATCAGGGGGCGCCATGCAGGGCTACACCTTC. The encoded protein is CASSLSGGAMQGYTF.

The gene calls are TRBV28 and TRBJ1-5, with 10 bases matching TRBD1. Germline CDR1 reads MDHEN; CDR2 reads SYDVKM. This CDR3 has 14 amino acids. Unmatched junction bases numbered 9, after V lost 10 bases and J lost 6 bases. CDR3 sequence: CATGTGVLGQPQHF. The CDR3 DNA reads TGTGCCACCGGGACAGGGGTTCTTGGTCAGCCCCAGCATTTT. The variable domain in full, completed from reference TRBV28 and TRBJ1-5, reads DVKVTQSSRYLVKRTGEKVFLECVQDMDHENMFWYRQDPGLGLRLIYFSYDVKMKEKGDIPEGYSVSREKKERFSLILESASTNQTSMYLCATGTGVLGQPQHFGDGTRLSIL.

The chain recombines TRBV6-5 with TRBJ1-5; the match to TRBD1 covers 10 bases. J lost 7 bases, V lost 4 bases, and 4 bases had no gene match. The germline gives CDR1 MNHEY, CDR2 SVGAGI. This CDR3 region has 14 residues. CDR3 in DNA: TGTGCCAGCAGTTTGACAGGGGGCTGGCAGCCCCAGCATTTT. Amino acids: CASSLTGGWQPQHF.